The next 25 T cell receptor beta chains were all read from a single sample in a study of T cell repertoires in cytomegalovirus infection (dated by TCRdb to between 2017 and 2020). The meaning of the sample's treatment or condition label: in vitro stimulation with specific CMV peptide epitopes to enrich CMV-specific T cells. Sequenced using an Illumina HiSeq 1500. TCRdb reprocessed the public reads (quality trimming at Q25 with fastp, clone calling with MiXCR) and kept in-frame beta chains. Entries that share a CDR3 protein sequence are merged under the most common genes and DNA. The sample yields under 850,000 distinct CDR3 sequences; 30% to 40% were counted once. Of the sample, 15% to 20% falls within the top ten clones. No antigens are known for them. The sample consisted of cultured PBMCs, taken from culture after CMV antigen stimulation. These receptors were obtained from a human donor in good health (CMV status not recorded). Some clones in this sample may be carry-over from other donors' samples.

The V gene is TRBV6-5, the J gene TRBJ1-2; D call uncertain. V was shortened by 3 bases and J by 1 base, with 9 bases between the two germline ends. This CDR3 spans 14 amino acids. Germline V lookup: CDR1 MNHEY, CDR2 SVGAGI. The CDR3 region has the DNA TGTGCCAGCAGTTATCGAGGGAGTAACTATGGCTACACCTTC. Its protein product is CASSYRGSNYGYTF.

The genes are TRBV5-4 and TRBJ1-2, with D hard to call. Trimming cost V 4 bases and J 8 bases, with 18 bases left between them. The CDR3 is made up of 14 amino acids. The germline V gene has CDR1 SGHNT and CDR2 YYREEE (reference sequence). This chain's CDR3 is CASSPSSASGGYTF. DNA for the CDR3: TGTGCCAGCAGCCCCTCGAGCGCGTCTGGGGGCTACACCTTC. Combining the CDR3 with reference TRBV5-4 and TRBJ1-2 gives the whole variable domain ETGVTQSPTHLIKTRGQQVTLRCSSQSGHNTVSWYQQALGQGPQFIFQYYREEENGRGNFPPRFSGLQFPNYSSELNVNALELDDSALYLCASSPSSASGGYTFGSGTRLTVV.

CDR3 in DNA: TGTGCCAGCAGTTACTCGATCGGGGTGGGGGAGACCCAGTACTTC. Amino acids: CASSYSIGVGETQYF. V and J are TRBV6-5 and TRBJ2-5; possible D gene TRBD2, 5 bases. CDR1 is MNHEY and CDR2 is SVGAGI in the germline V gene. There are 15 residues in the CDR3. V lost 0 bases and J lost 5, with 13 bases in between.

The chain couples TRBV6-6 to TRBJ2-1; possible D gene TRBD1, 5 bases. Germline CDR1 reads MNHNY; CDR2 reads SVGAGI (reference sequence). The CDR3 contains 13 residues. With 11 bases removed from V and 2 bases from J, the gap between germline ends came to 13 bases. The CDR3 DNA reads TGTGCCGGCACAGGCAGCACCTACAATGAGCAGTTCTTC. This codes for CAGTGSTYNEQFF.

This rearrangement joins TRBV7-2 to TRBJ2-7; 13 bases fit TRBD2. The CDR3 has 16 amino acids. CDR1 SGHTA and CDR2 FQGNSA come from the germline V gene. Germline trimming cut 3 bases from V and 7 bases from J; bases unmatched to any gene: 9. This chain's CDR3 is CASSFQQGLAGSEQYF. CDR3 in DNA: TGTGCCAGCAGCTTCCAACAGGGACTAGCGGGGAGTGAGCAGTACTTC.

This chain links TRBV12-3 or TRBV12-4 with TRBJ2-5, with 7 bases matching TRBD2. The J segment lost 4 bases and the V segment lost 5 bases, leaving 7 bases of the junction unmatched. The CDR3 has 14 residues. CDR3 coding DNA: TGTGCCAGCAGTCGTGGGGGGGACTTAGAGACCCAGTACTTC. Protein sequence: CASSRGGDLETQYF.

This clonotype was recorded many times. This sequence joins TRBV7-8 and TRBJ2-5; tentatively, D is TRBD1 (5 bases). The germline V gene encodes CDR1 SGHVS and CDR2 FQNEAQ. The CDR3 spans 14 residues. The V end lost 2 bases, the J end lost 9 bases, and 16 bases lay between the germline ends. As DNA, the CDR3 is TGTGCCAGCAGCTTAAGGCTAACACAAGGGGCCCAGTACTTC. It encodes CASSLRLTQGAQYF.

The table lists this clonotype with a few counts. The chain links TRBV28 to TRBJ2-2; the D gene is possibly TRBD1 (5 bases). Germline-derived CDR1 and CDR2 are MDHEN and SYDVKM. V lost 6 bases and J lost 7, with 12 bases in between. The length of the CDR3 is 13 residues. CDR3 protein: CASSLQADGELFF. CDR3 sequence (DNA): TGTGCCAGCAGCTTACAGGCGGACGGGGAGCTGTTTTTT.

This clonotype was observed a few times. This chain connects TRBV12-3 or TRBV12-4 to TRBJ2-1, with 9 bases that match TRBD1. J gave up 8 bases and V 6 bases, and 11 bases lay outside the gene matches. The CDR3 is 15 amino acids. The CDR3 nucleotides are TGTGCCAGCAGCCCGGACAGGGGAAGTGGCTATGAGCAGTTCTTC. Translation gives CASSPDRGSGYEQFF.

The J gene is TRBJ1-2, the V gene TRBV12-3 or TRBV12-4; D not certain. The CDR3 spans 15 residues. V lost 4 bases and J lost 4, with 16 bases in between. The CDR3 is CASSSRSWNVYGYTF. Written as DNA, the CDR3 is TGTGCCAGCAGTTCCCGATCATGGAATGTCTATGGCTACACCTTC.

This clonotype was recorded many times. The chain combines TRBV6-1 with TRBJ1-5; the D is unclear. The germline V gene has CDR1 MNHNS and CDR2 SASEGT. V lost 1 base, J lost 4 bases, and 2 bases lay in between. This CDR3 has 12 amino acids. CDR3 region: CASSEGNQPQHF. The CDR3 DNA sequence: TGTGCCAGCAGTGAAGGTAATCAGCCCCAGCATTTT.

This clonotype was detected a few times. The V gene is TRBV10-3, the J gene TRBJ2-1; D not certain. Trimming removed 8 bases at V and 3 bases at J, with 5 bases between. The CDR3 consists of 11 residues. Germline CDR1 is ENHRY and CDR2 is SYGVKD. Here the CDR3 DNA reads TGTGCCATCGGTGTCTACAATGAGCAGTTCTTC. Its translation: CAIGVYNEQFF.

The CDR3 reads CASSFRGDEQYF. CDR3 coding DNA: TGTGCCAGCAGCTTTCGGGGAGACGAGCAGTACTTC. This chain joins TRBV7-2 and TRBJ2-7; weak D call: TRBD2 (5 bases). CDR1 and CDR2 from the germline V gene are SGHTA and FQGNSA. Trimming took 3 bases from V and 5 from J, leaving 8 bases between them. The CDR3 extends over 12 amino acids.

The genes are TRBV6-1 and TRBJ1-2; the D gene is possibly TRBD1 (5 bases). Germline CDR1 reads MNHNS; CDR2 reads SASEGT. V was trimmed by 5 bases and J by 8 bases, leaving 9 bases between them. The CDR3 spans 11 residues. CDR3 region: CASSTGWGYTF. The CDR3 region has the DNA TGTGCCAGCAGTACAGGTTGGGGCTACACCTTC.

The rearrangement links TRBV6-9 to TRBJ2-5, with D unclear. The CDR3 length is 14 residues. Trimming removed 6 bases from V and 7 bases from J, with 18 bases in between. Germline V lookup: CDR1 MNHGY, CDR2 SVAAGI. CDR3: CASSPPPDPGTQYF. Written as DNA, the CDR3 is TGTGCCAGCAGCCCCCCTCCGGACCCCGGGACCCAGTACTTC.

The chain has TRBV4-2 and TRBJ2-3, with 13 bases identical to TRBD2. V was clipped by 4 bases and J by 6 bases; unmatched bases: 7. This CDR3 comprises 16 residues. Germline CDR1 and CDR2: LGHNA and YNFKEQ. CDR3 sequence (DNA): TGTGCCAGCAGCCTGCGGACTAGCGGGAGCGGGGATACGCAGTATTTT. This translates into CASSLRTSGSGDTQYF.

The chain has TRBV2 and TRBJ1-1; D gene ambiguous. Germline V CDR1 and CDR2: SNHLY, FYNNEI. V lost 5 bases, J lost 0 bases, and 10 bases lay in between. This CDR3 has 14 amino acids. CDR3 in amino acids: CASSKDGMNTEAFF. The DNA of the CDR3 is TGTGCCAGCAGTAAGGACGGGATGAACACTGAAGCTTTCTTT.

The chain uses TRBV2 and TRBJ1-1; D gene uncertain. V lost 1 base to trimming and J lost 2 bases, with 20 bases between them. CDR3 length: 18 residues. Germline CDR1 reads SNHLY; CDR2 reads FYNNEI. The CDR3 nucleotides are TGTGCCAGCAGTGAAGGGACTTTAGGCATTCTCAGAAACACTGAAGCTTTCTTT. Its translation: CASSEGTLGILRNTEAFF.

The chain recombines TRBV7-8 with TRBJ1-3; D ambiguous. Germline CDR1 reads SGHVS; CDR2 reads FQNEAQ. This CDR3 spans 19 amino acids. V lost 1 base and J 4 bases, leaving 23 bases between the germline ends. The CDR3 loop is CASSLDVILAVRSGNTIYF. CDR3 coding DNA: TGTGCCAGCAGCTTAGATGTTATATTGGCTGTCCGCTCGGGAAACACCATATATTTT.

This sequence joins TRBV7-2 and TRBJ2-2; no clear D. The CDR3 covers 12 residues. The germline V gene has CDR1 SGHTA and CDR2 FQGNSA. Trimming left V 8 bases short and J 6 bases short, with 10 bases between. This chain's CDR3 is CASSQESGELFF. In nucleotides, the CDR3 is TGTGCCAGCTCACAAGAATCCGGGGAGCTGTTTTTT.

The chain carries TRBV20-1 and TRBJ1-2; D is perhaps TRBD1 (5 bases). V lost 5 bases and J lost 4, with 11 bases in between. CDR1 and CDR2 from the germline V gene are DFQATT and SNEGSKA (reference sequence). The CDR3 is made up of 12 amino acids. CDR3 protein: CSARGSTYGYTF. In DNA, the CDR3 is TGCAGTGCTCGGGGGTCAACCTATGGCTACACCTTC.

The table lists this clonotype with a few counts. One end of the junction does not line up with germline, which may come from a read error. This chain joins TRBV4-1 and TRBJ2-5, with TRBD1 identical over 7 bases. Germline V gives CDR1 MGHRA, CDR2 YSYEKL. The CDR3 loop spans 17 amino acids. DNA of the CDR3: TGTGCCAGCAGCCAAGGGAGTGTACAGGGGTACCAAGAGACCCAGTACTTC. This translates into CASSQGSVQGYQETQYF.

The J gene is TRBJ2-2, the V gene TRBV5-6; 7 bases are a match to TRBD2. Looked up from germline, CDR1 is SGHDT and CDR2 is YYEEEE. The CDR3 consists of 16 residues. The ends lost 4 bases at V and 7 bases at J; junction bases unmatched: 13. The CDR3 region is CASSPAGREFGGELFF. The CDR3 nucleotides read TGTGCCAGCAGCCCCGCGGGGCGGGAGTTTGGCGGGGAGCTGTTTTTT.

The gene calls are TRBV7-9 and TRBJ2-3, with 11 nucleotides matching TRBD2. The CDR3 consists of 16 residues. CDR1 is SEHNR and CDR2 is FQNEAQ in the germline V gene (reference sequence). Trimming took 5 bases from V and 8 from J; bases not matched to a gene: 12. This CDR3 reads CASSITGTSGLGTQYF. CDR3 sequence (DNA): TGTGCCAGCAGCATCACCGGGACTAGCGGCCTCGGTACGCAGTATTTT.

The table lists this clonotype with a few counts. The chain uses TRBV10-3 and TRBJ2-1; D is ambiguous. Germline loops: CDR1 ENHRY, CDR2 SYGVKD. V lost 4 bases and J 6 bases, leaving 10 bases between the germline ends. This CDR3 comprises 13 residues. The CDR3 region has the DNA TGTGCCATCAGTGTGAGCTCGGGCAATGAGCAGTTCTTC. It yields the protein CAISVSSGNEQFF.